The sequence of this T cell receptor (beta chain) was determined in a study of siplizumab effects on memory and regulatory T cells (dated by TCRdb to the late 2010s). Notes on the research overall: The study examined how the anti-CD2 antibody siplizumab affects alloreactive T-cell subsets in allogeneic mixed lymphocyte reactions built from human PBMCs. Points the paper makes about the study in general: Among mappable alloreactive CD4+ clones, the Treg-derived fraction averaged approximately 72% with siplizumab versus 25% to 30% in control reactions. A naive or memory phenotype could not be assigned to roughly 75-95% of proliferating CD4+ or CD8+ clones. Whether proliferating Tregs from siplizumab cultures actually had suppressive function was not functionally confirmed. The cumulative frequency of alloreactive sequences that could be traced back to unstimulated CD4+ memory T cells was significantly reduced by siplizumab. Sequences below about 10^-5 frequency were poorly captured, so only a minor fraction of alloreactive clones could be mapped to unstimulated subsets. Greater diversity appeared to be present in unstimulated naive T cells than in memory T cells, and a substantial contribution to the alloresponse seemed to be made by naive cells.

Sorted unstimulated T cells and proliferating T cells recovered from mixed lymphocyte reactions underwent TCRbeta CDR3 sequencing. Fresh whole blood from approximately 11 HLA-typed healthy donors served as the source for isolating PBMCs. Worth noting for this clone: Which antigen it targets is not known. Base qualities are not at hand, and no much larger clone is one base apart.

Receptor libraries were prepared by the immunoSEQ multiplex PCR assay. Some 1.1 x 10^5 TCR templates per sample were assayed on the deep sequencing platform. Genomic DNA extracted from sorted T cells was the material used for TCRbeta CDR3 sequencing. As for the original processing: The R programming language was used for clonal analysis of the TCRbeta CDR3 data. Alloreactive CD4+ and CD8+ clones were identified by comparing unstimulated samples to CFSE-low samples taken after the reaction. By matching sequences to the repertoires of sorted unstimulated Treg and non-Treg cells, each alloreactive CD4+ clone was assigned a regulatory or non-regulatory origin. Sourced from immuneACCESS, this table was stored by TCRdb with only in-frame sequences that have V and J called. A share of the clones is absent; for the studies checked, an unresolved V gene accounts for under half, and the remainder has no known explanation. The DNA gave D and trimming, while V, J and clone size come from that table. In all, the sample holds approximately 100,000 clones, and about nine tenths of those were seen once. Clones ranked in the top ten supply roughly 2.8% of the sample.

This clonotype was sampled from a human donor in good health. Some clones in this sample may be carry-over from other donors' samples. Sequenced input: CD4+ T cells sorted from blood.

In nucleotides, the sequence is TGTGCCAGCAGTCGAGGGACAGGGAACTATGGCTACACCTTC. Translated, it gives CASSRGTGNYGYTF. The receptor chain draws on TRBV6-5 and TRBJ1-2; TRBD1 fits 9 bases in the junction. Via the germline V gene, CDR1 is MNHEY and CDR2 SVGAGI. The CDR3, from cysteine to phenylalanine, totals 14 residues. Of the read, only the CDR3 DNA is kept; its 42 bases are in frame from base 1. V is cut back by 5 bases and J by 2 bases, with 3 bases in the junction unmatched.